The present entry profiles one TCR beta chain with its context. TCRdb's table, derived via immunoSEQ multiplex PCR, lists solely in-frame clones and lacks some. The sample yields about 76,000 clones, roughly 84% seen once. The source of the sample is a study of glioma-infiltrating T cells after dendritic cell vaccination. Overall study: Monocyte-derived dendritic cells, cultured less than 9 days with IL-4 and GM-CSF, were pulsed with autologous tumor lysate.

Specified time point: after dendritic cell vaccination, including at tumor progression/relapse. J was trimmed by 7 bases and V by 4 bases; bases with no gene match: 12. The CDR3 has 15 residues. Germline V gene lookup returns CDR1 SGHRS and CDR2 YFSETQ. Material: blood, obtained after dendritic cell vaccination. The sequence was obtained from a human donor with glioblastoma. The chain employs TRBV5-1 and TRBJ2-7, with 9 bases aligning to TRBD2. CDR3 DNA sequence: TGCGCCAGCAGCCCCCAGGCGGGGGGGATTTTTGAGCAGTACTTC. As protein: CASSPQAGGIFEQYF.